Presented here are 10 T cell receptor beta chains from one specimen sequenced in a study of regulatory T cells in long-lasting Graves disease. To make TCR beta libraries, researchers used iRepertoire HTBI primers and Arm-PCR of CDR3 regions. TCRdb reanalysed the multiplex PCR reads using MiXCR and keeps one entry per CDR3 protein. Seen here are 500,000 or so distinct CDR3 sequences, 14% observed once, and the top ten hold 17%. The sample's time point: newly diagnosed GD, antithyroid drugs for less than 3 months. PBMC-extracted RNA yielded the TCR library. These data were also reused for a study on T cells in Graves' hyperthyroidism and ophthalmopathy.

Here the sequenced sample was peripheral blood mononuclear cells (PBMCs), taken at new diagnosis, from a patient treated with antithyroid drugs. These TCRs come from a woman in her forties or fifties with Graves disease.

This clonotype was observed at least ten times. CDR3 in amino acids: CASSPNRGGNTEAFF. CDR3 nucleotides: TGTGCCAGCTCACCAAACAGGGGCGGGAACACTGAAGCTTTCTTT. The chain links TRBV18 to TRBJ1-1; 7 nucleotides line up with TRBD1. The CDR3 has 15 residues. J lost 1 base, V lost 2 bases, and 4 bases had no gene match. Germline V lookup: CDR1 KGHSH, CDR2 LQKENI.

This clonotype was picked up many times. The rearrangement uses TRBV6-2 or TRBV6-3 and TRBJ1-5; D is perhaps TRBD1 (6 bases). V was cut by 0 bases and J by 3 bases, with 9 bases left in between. Germline CDR1 reads MNHEY; CDR2 reads SVGEGT. This CDR3 comprises 15 residues. The CDR3 DNA reads as TGTGCCAGCAGTTACTCGACAGGCCCCAATCAGCCCCAGCATTTT. Its translation is CASSYSTGPNQPQHF.

The rearrangement joins TRBV24-1 to TRBJ2-1, with D hard to call. V was trimmed by 7 bases and J by 6 bases, leaving 9 bases between them. Germline V gives CDR1 KGHDR, CDR2 SFDVKD. This CDR3 is 12 amino acids long. The CDR3 loop is CATSVGFNEQFF. Written as DNA, the CDR3 is TGTGCCACCAGCGTAGGCTTCAATGAGCAGTTCTTC.

In this sample, this clonotype turned up many times. The chain carries TRBV20-1 and TRBJ2-3, with 9 bases aligning to TRBD2. V dropped 0 bases and J dropped 4; count of bases not matched to a gene: 5. Germline CDR1 reads DFQATT; CDR2 reads SNEGSKA (reference sequence). The CDR3 covers 15 residues. The CDR3 loop is CSARDPSGIADTQYF. The CDR3 coding sequence is TGCAGTGCTAGAGATCCTAGCGGGATCGCAGATACGCAGTATTTT.

This clonotype has a count of ten or more. The V gene is TRBV20-1, the J gene TRBJ2-7, with 10 bases identical to TRBD2. Germline V gene lookup returns CDR1 DFQATT and CDR2 SNEGSKA (reference sequence). The CDR3 extends over 14 amino acids. J lost 4 bases, V lost 0 bases, and 3 bases had no gene match. The CDR3 sequence is CSARDPSGRYEQYF. CDR3 nucleotide sequence: TGCAGTGCTAGAGACCCTAGCGGGAGATACGAGCAGTACTTC.

This clonotype was counted at least ten times. The chain combines TRBV2 with TRBJ2-3, with 8 positions matching TRBD1. The CDR3 contains 15 residues. Germline CDR1 and CDR2: SNHLY and FYNNEI. Germline trimming cut 7 bases from V and 2 bases from J; bases unmatched to any gene: 8. The CDR3 coding sequence is TGTGCCAGCACCAAACGGGACAGGATCACAGATACGCAGTATTTT. Translation: CASTKRDRITDTQYF.

This clonotype has more than one count but fewer than ten. The chain is built from TRBV19 and TRBJ2-1; TRBD2 matches at 10 bases. The CDR3 covers 14 residues. Germline V gives CDR1 LNHDA, CDR2 SQIVND (reference sequence). V dropped 6 bases and J dropped 9; count of bases not matched to a gene: 8. The CDR3 region has the DNA TGTGCCAGTAGCCCAGCGGGAGGGCCGATTGAGCAGTTCTTC. Translated: CASSPAGGPIEQFF.

This clonotype was observed a handful of times. The chain is built from TRBV28 and TRBJ1-1, with D unresolved. The germline CDR1 and CDR2 sequences are MDHEN and SYDVKM. Trimming stripped 7 bases from V and 6 bases from J, with 12 bases between. The length of the CDR3 is 12 residues. The CDR3, as DNA: TGTGCCAGCATGTCAGTACAACCTGAAGCTTTCTTT. This translates into CASMSVQPEAFF.

This sequence joins TRBV5-4 and TRBJ1-3; D unclear. The CDR3 sequence is 15 residues long. Germline assignment: CDR1 SGHNT and CDR2 YYREEE (reference sequence). V was clipped by 3 bases and J by 3 bases, with 13 bases between them. The CDR3 sequence: CASSSREGGGNTIYF. For the CDR3, the DNA is TGTGCCAGCAGCTCCCGGGAGGGCGGTGGAAACACCATATATTTT.

This clonotype came up many times. CDR3 bases: TGTGCCAGCAGCCGTCCAGGAGGGAGCGGGACAGATACGCAGTATTTT. Translating it yields CASSRPGGSGTDTQYF. The rearrangement joins TRBV3-1 to TRBJ2-3; possibly TRBD2 for D (6 bases). CDR1 is LGHDT and CDR2 is YNNKEL in the germline V gene (reference sequence). The CDR3 extends over 16 amino acids. The V end was cut by 4 bases, the J end by 3 bases, with 17 bases between.